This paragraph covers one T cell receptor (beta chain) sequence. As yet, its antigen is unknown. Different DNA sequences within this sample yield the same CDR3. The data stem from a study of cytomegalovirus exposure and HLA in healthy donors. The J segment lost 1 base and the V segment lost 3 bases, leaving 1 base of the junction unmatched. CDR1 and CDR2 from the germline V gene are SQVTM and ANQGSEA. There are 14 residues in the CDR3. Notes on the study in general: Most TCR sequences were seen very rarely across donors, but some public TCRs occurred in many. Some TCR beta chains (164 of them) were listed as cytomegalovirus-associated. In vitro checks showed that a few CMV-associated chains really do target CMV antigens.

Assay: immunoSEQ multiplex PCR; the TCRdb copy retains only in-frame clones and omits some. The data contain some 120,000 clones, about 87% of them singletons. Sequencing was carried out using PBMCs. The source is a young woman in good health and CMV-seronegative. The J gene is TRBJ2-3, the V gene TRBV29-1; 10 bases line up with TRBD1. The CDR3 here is CSVDGTGGTDTQYF. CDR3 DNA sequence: TGCAGCGTTGACGGGACAGGGGGCACAGATACGCAGTATTTT.